This T cell receptor beta chain was found in a study of immune evolution from preneoplasia to lung adenocarcinoma. Assay: immunoSEQ multiplex PCR; the TCRdb copy retains only in-frame clones and omits some. The sample includes about 9,000 clones, about three quarters seen only once; the top ten take under 8%. Unmatched junction bases numbered 3, after V lost 5 bases and J lost 1 base. The CDR3 sequence is 14 residues long. Germline V CDR1 and CDR2: SGHTA, FQGNSA. The table lists this clone with a count of one. Specimen: FFPE lung adenocarcinoma in situ tissue. The receptor was derived from a person between 60 and 79 years old with lung adenocarcinoma. The rearrangement uses TRBV7-2 and TRBJ2-7, with 9 bases fitting TRBD1. The CDR3, as DNA: TGTGCCAGCAGCCACGGGACAGGGTCCTACGAGCAGTACTTC. Its protein is CASSHGTGSYEQYF.